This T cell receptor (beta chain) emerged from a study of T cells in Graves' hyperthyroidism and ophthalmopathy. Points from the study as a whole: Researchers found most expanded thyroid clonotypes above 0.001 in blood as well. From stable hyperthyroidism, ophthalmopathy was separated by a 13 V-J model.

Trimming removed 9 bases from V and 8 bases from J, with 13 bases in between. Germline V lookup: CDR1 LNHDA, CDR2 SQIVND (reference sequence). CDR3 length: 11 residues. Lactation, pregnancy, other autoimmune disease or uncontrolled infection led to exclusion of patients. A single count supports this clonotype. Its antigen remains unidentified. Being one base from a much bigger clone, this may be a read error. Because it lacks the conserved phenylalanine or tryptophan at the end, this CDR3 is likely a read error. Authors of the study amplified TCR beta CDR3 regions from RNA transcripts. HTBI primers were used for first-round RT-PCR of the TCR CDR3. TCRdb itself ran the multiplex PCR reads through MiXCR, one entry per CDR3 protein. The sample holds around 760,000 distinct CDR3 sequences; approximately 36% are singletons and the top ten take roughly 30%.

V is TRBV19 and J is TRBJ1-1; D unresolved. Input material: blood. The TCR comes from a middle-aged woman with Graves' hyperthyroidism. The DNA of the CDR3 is TGTGCCAGCCTGGGTGGAGGAGAAGCTTTCATT. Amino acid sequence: CASLGGGEAFI.